Each of the 30 T cell receptor beta chains below was sequenced from the same sample in a study of OX40 agonist ivuxolimab in advanced cancers. Assay used: immunoSEQ multiplex PCR; TCRdb lists only in-frame clones, some missing. The sample includes 70,000 to 75,000 clones, around 83% of them seen just once. This specimen was CD4+ or CD8+ T cells sorted from blood, taken in a trial of the OX40 agonist ivuxolimab. The receptors originated from an adult with an advanced solid tumor such as melanoma, head and neck, liver or kidney cancer.

The genes are TRBV27 and TRBJ2-7, with 9 bases fitting TRBD2. J was trimmed by 7 bases and V by 2 bases; bases with no gene match: 12. Germline assignment: CDR1 MNHEY and CDR2 SMNVEV (reference sequence). The CDR3 totals 16 residues. The CDR3 loop is CASSLRGAGGPGEQYF. In nucleotides, the CDR3 is TGTGCCAGCAGTTTAAGGGGGGCGGGAGGGCCTGGTGAGCAGTACTTC.

Only one count was recorded for this clone. The rearrangement links TRBV7-2 to TRBJ2-7, with 7 bases that match TRBD1. V lost 3 bases and J lost 4; bases outside the gene matches: 3. There are 13 residues in the CDR3. CDR1 SGHTA and CDR2 FQGNSA come from the germline V gene. The CDR3 is CASSLNRGYEQYF. As DNA, the CDR3 is TGTGCCAGCAGCTTGAACAGGGGATACGAGCAGTACTTC. The full variable domain, in which reference TRBV7-2 and TRBJ2-7 provide the parts outside the CDR3, is GAGVSQSPSNKVTEKGKDVELRCDPISGHTALYWYRQSLGQGLEFLIYFQGNSAPDKSGLPSDRFSAERTGGSVSTLTIQRTQQEDSAVYLCASSLNRGYEQYFGPGTRLTVT.

The chain uses TRBV4-1 and TRBJ2-1; maybe TRBD2 (5 bases). From germline, CDR1 is MGHRA and CDR2 YSYEKL. Trimming left V 4 bases short and J 0 bases short, with 16 bases between. The length of the CDR3 is 17 residues. Here the CDR3 reads CASSRTQRRSSYNEQFF. The CDR3 DNA sequence: TGCGCCAGCAGCCGGACCCAGCGGAGGAGCTCCTACAATGAGCAGTTCTTC.

The CDR3 DNA reads as TGTGCCAGCAGCTTAGCGCTAAAGACAGGGCGGACTGAAGCTTTCTTT. Translated, it gives CASSLALKTGRTEAFF. The chain employs TRBV7-8 and TRBJ1-1; 7 bases line up with TRBD1. CDR3 length: 16 amino acids. With V trimmed by 0 bases and J by 5 bases, 9 bases remained unmatched. Per germline, CDR1 SGHVS and CDR2 FQNEAQ.

The V call is TRBV20-1, the J call TRBJ2-1; D gene uncertain. The CDR3 extends over 11 amino acids. Trimming stripped 5 bases from V and 13 bases from J, with 15 bases between. Germline V lookup: CDR1 DFQATT, CDR2 SNEGSKA (reference sequence). DNA of the CDR3: TGCAGTGCTCCGGGCCAAGCCACACAGTTCTTC. This encodes CSAPGQATQFF.

The chain links TRBV7-2 to TRBJ1-5, with TRBD1 as a possible D gene (5 bases). The V and J ends lost 4 bases and 4 bases respectively, with 8 bases between them. CDR1 and CDR2 (germline): SGHTA, FQGNSA. The CDR3 length is 13 residues. The CDR3 is CASSWDGNQPQHF. As DNA, the CDR3 is TGTGCCAGCAGCTGGGACGGGAATCAGCCCCAGCATTTT.

This clone was counted once. This chain uses TRBV4-1 with TRBJ2-7, with D maybe TRBD1 (6 bases). The CDR3 is 15 residues long. V lost 6 bases to trimming and J lost 4 bases, with 19 bases between them. Germline V gene lookup returns CDR1 MGHRA and CDR2 YSYEKL. Here the CDR3 reads CASRPTGGELYEQYF. In nucleotides, the CDR3 is TGCGCCAGCAGGCCGACAGGTGGAGAGTTATACGAGCAGTACTTC.

The chain uses TRBV2 and TRBJ1-2; tentative D call: TRBD1 (6 bases). The V and J ends lost 8 bases and 8 bases respectively, with 12 bases between them. Germline V lookup: CDR1 SNHLY, CDR2 FYNNEI. The length of the CDR3 is 11 residues. The CDR3 sequence is CASWGQGGYTF. Here the CDR3 DNA reads TGTGCCAGCTGGGGGCAGGGGGGCTACACCTTC.

The chain combines TRBV29-1 with TRBJ2-2; TRBD1 agrees at 10 bases. This CDR3 is built from 16 residues. J was trimmed by 8 bases and V by 6 bases; bases with no gene match: 15. Germline CDR1 reads SQVTM; CDR2 reads ANQGSEA. The DNA for the CDR3 is TGCAGCGTGCTTATCTCCGGGACAGGGGTCGGAGGGGAGCTGTTTTTT. This sequence encodes CSVLISGTGVGGELFF.

CDR3 bases: TGTGCCACCAGAATCGGGGGGAGGCGGGATGAGCAGTTCTTC. Encoded protein: CATRIGGRRDEQFF. V gene TRBV28 combines with J gene TRBJ2-1; 7 bases are a match to TRBD2. Losses at the gene ends were 10 bases for V and 8 bases for J; bases not matched to a gene: 14. The CDR3 consists of 14 residues. Germline V gene lookup returns CDR1 MDHEN and CDR2 SYDVKM.

The rearrangement links TRBV2 to TRBJ2-1, with TRBD2 as a possible D gene (6 bases). CDR1 SNHLY and CDR2 FYNNEI come from the germline V gene. V lost 8 bases to trimming and J lost 4 bases, with 6 bases between them. There are 11 residues in the CDR3. The CDR3 nucleotides are TGTGCCAGCCGGGGGTACAATGAGCAGTTCTTC. Translating gives CASRGYNEQFF.

The chain employs TRBV28 and TRBJ1-1, with D perhaps TRBD1 (5 bases). V was pared by 5 bases and J by 7 bases, with 20 bases between. The CDR3 covers 15 residues. Looked up from germline, CDR1 is MDHEN and CDR2 is SYDVKM. Here the CDR3 reads CASSPSGYAGFEAFF. The CDR3 DNA sequence: TGTGCCAGCAGTCCATCAGGGTATGCCGGGTTTGAAGCTTTCTTT.

The CDR3 nucleotides are TGTGCCAGCAACGACAGGGGGCAGCGAGCTGAGCAGTTCTTC. Translation: CASNDRGQRAEQFF. The V gene is TRBV2, the J gene TRBJ2-1, with 10 bases fitting TRBD1. Germline assignment: CDR1 SNHLY and CDR2 FYNNEI. Trimming took 7 bases from V and 9 from J; bases not matched to a gene: 9. The CDR3 loop spans 14 amino acids.

Here the CDR3 reads CASSEAAKGGHGYTF. As DNA, the CDR3 is TGTGCCAGCAGTGAAGCGGCAAAGGGAGGGCATGGCTACACCTTC. The chain carries TRBV6-1 and TRBJ1-2, with no clear D. V was pared by 0 bases and J by 6 bases, with 14 bases between. Germline CDR1 is MNHNS and CDR2 is SASEGT. The CDR3 totals 15 residues.

The gene calls are TRBV5-4 and TRBJ2-3, with 10 bases aligning to TRBD2. V shed 0 bases and J 4 bases; nucleotides not matched to a gene: 5. This CDR3 is built from 16 residues. Per the germline V gene, CDR1 is SGHNT and CDR2 is YYREEE (reference sequence). In DNA, the CDR3 is TGTGCCAGCAGCTTGGCCCTAGCGGGAGTTGCAGATACGCAGTATTTT. The encoded protein is CASSLALAGVADTQYF.

The rearrangement joins TRBV2 to TRBJ1-2, with D unclear. The CDR3 runs 14 residues. Germline V CDR1 and CDR2: SNHLY, FYNNEI. With 3 bases removed from V and 1 base from J, the gap between germline ends came to 9 bases. In DNA form, the CDR3 reads TGTGCCAGCAGTGAGGCGGGCCTTAACTATGGCTACACCTTC. Its translation is CASSEAGLNYGYTF. Variable domain in full (rest from reference TRBV2 and TRBJ1-2): EPEVTQTPSHQVTQMGQEVILRCVPISNHLYFYWYRQILGQKVEFLVSFYNNEISEKSEIFDDQFSVERPDGSNFTLKIRSTKLEDSAMYFCASSEAGLNYGYTFGSGTRLTVV.

The gene calls are TRBV5-1 and TRBJ2-7; 9 bases match TRBD1. V was clipped by 5 bases and J by 3 bases; unmatched bases: 3. Germline V gene lookup returns CDR1 SGHRS and CDR2 YFSETQ. The CDR3 runs to 13 residues. CDR3 protein: CASRGQGLYEQYF. DNA of the CDR3: TGCGCCAGCAGGGGACAGGGACTCTACGAGCAGTACTTC.

The rearrangement uses TRBV9 and TRBJ2-1; TRBD2 is a possible D gene (5 bases). Germline loops: CDR1 SGDLS, CDR2 YYNGEE. The V end lost 4 bases, the J end lost 0 bases, and 11 bases lay between the germline ends. The CDR3 sequence is 15 residues long. The CDR3 DNA reads TGTGCCAGCAGCATAAGCGGAAGCTCCTACAATGAGCAGTTCTTC. It encodes CASSISGSSYNEQFF.

The rearrangement uses TRBV28 and TRBJ2-7; D may be TRBD1 or TRBD2 (5 bases each). Deletions cut 5 bases from V and 3 bases from J, with 8 bases between. Germline V gene sequence: CDR1 MDHEN, CDR2 SYDVKM. This CDR3 is built from 12 residues. The DNA of the CDR3 is TGTGCCAGCAGTGGGACCTACTACGAGCAGTACTTC. Protein sequence: CASSGTYYEQYF.

The chain is built from TRBV30 and TRBJ2-1; D may correspond to TRBD1 or TRBD2 (5 bases each). The CDR3 loop spans 14 amino acids. The V end lost 0 bases, the J end lost 10 bases, and 16 bases lay between the germline ends. Germline V gene data show CDR1 as GTSNPN and CDR2 as SVGIG (reference sequence). The DNA of the CDR3 is TGTGCCTGGAGTGTAGGGGTTTGGTCGGGAGAGCAGTTCTTC. Its translation is CAWSVGVWSGEQFF.

The CDR3 coding sequence is TGTGCCAGCAGCTTAAGGGGACAGTCAAATGAAAAACTGTTTTTT. Amino acid sequence: CASSLRGQSNEKLFF. This chain uses TRBV11-2 with TRBJ1-4, with 7 nucleotides matching TRBD1. V gave up 2 bases and J gave up 5 bases; unmatched junction bases: 5. The germline gives CDR1 SGHAT, CDR2 FQNNGV. CDR3 length: 15 amino acids. Drawing the rest from reference TRBV11-2 and TRBJ1-4, the complete variable domain is EAGVAQSPRYKIIEKRQSVAFWCNPISGHATLYWYQQILGQGPKLLIQFQNNGVVDDSQLPKDRFSAERLKGVDSTLKIQPAKLEDSAVYLCASSLRGQSNEKLFFGSGTQLSVL.

V usage is TRBV7-2 and J usage is TRBJ2-1; possibly TRBD1 or TRBD2 for D (5 bases each). The CDR3 has 13 residues. The V gene's germline CDR1 is SGHTA and CDR2 FQGNSA. Trimming removed 4 bases at V and 8 bases at J, with 12 bases between. In DNA form, the CDR3 reads TGTGCCAGCAGCTGGGACGGGGTCGATGAGCAGTTCTTC. Residues: CASSWDGVDEQFF.

The V call is TRBV30, the J call TRBJ1-4; the match to TRBD1 covers 7 bases. V shed 2 bases, J shed 8 bases, and the junction held 5 bases outside the gene matches. In germline, CDR1 is GTSNPN, CDR2 SVGIG (reference sequence). The CDR3 extends over 13 amino acids. This chain's CDR3 is CAWSLQGWEKLFF. CDR3 DNA sequence: TGTGCCTGGAGTCTACAGGGGTGGGAAAAACTGTTTTTT.

This clone came up a few times. The chain combines TRBV7-3 with TRBJ1-2; D gene uncertain. This CDR3 contains 15 residues. CDR1 and CDR2 (germline): SGHTA, FQGTGA. The V end lost 6 bases, the J end lost 2 bases, and 16 bases lay between the germline ends. CDR3 in DNA: TGTGCCAGCAGAGGGAGAACAGTTTTAAACTATGGCTACACCTTC. This encodes CASRGRTVLNYGYTF.

The V and J genes are TRBV6-5 and TRBJ2-5; D is ambiguous. Germline values: CDR1 MNHEY, CDR2 SVGAGI. Trimming stripped 7 bases from V and 3 bases from J, with 12 bases between. There are 13 residues in the CDR3. CDR3 sequence: CASIEWGKETQYF. The CDR3 DNA follows: TGTGCCAGCATCGAATGGGGTAAAGAGACCCAGTACTTC.

The V call is TRBV18, the J call TRBJ2-5; maybe TRBD1 (5 bases). The CDR3 sequence is 13 residues long. The germline V gene has CDR1 KGHSH and CDR2 LQKENI. Between the trimmed V and J ends, which lost 3 bases and 3 bases, there was a span of 8 bases. The CDR3 DNA reads as TGTGCCAGCTCACCGGGGCACAAAGAGACCCAGTACTTC. It yields the protein CASSPGHKETQYF.

This CDR3 reads CASRMTVNTEAFF. The CDR3, as DNA: TGTGCCAGTAGGATGACAGTGAACACTGAAGCTTTCTTT. This chain connects TRBV19 to TRBJ1-1; perhaps TRBD1 as D (5 bases). CDR1 and CDR2 from the germline V gene are LNHDA and SQIVND (reference sequence). The CDR3 sequence is 13 residues long. V shed 6 bases and J shed 0 bases, with 8 bases lying between them.

V gene TRBV6-1 combines with J gene TRBJ1-1; D is unclear. V was trimmed by 6 bases and J by 3 bases, leaving 11 bases between them. CDR3 length: 13 amino acids. Per the germline V gene, CDR1 is MNHNS and CDR2 is SASEGT. This CDR3 reads CASSRPEDTEAFF. As DNA, the CDR3 is TGTGCCAGCAGCAGACCGGAGGACACTGAAGCTTTCTTT.

The chain links TRBV4-3 to TRBJ2-5; 11 nucleotides align to TRBD1. The V segment lost 2 bases and the J segment 4 bases; nucleotides outside the gene matches: 3. This CDR3 comprises 15 residues. CDR1 is LGHNA and CDR2 is YSLEER in the germline V gene. The CDR3 protein is CASSQRTGGRETQYF. CDR3 nucleotide sequence: TGCGCCAGCAGCCAACGGACAGGGGGCCGAGAGACCCAGTACTTC.

This clone was seen once. The chain combines TRBV9 with TRBJ2-2, with 7 bases aligning to TRBD2. V was clipped by 0 bases and J by 5 bases; unmatched bases: 1. Germline V CDR1 and CDR2: SGDLS, YYNGEE. The CDR3 spans 14 residues. CDR3 DNA: TGTGCCAGCAGCGTAGGTAGCGGGACCGGGGAGCTGTTTTTT. Its translation is CASSVGSGTGELFF.